These 5 T cell receptor beta chains came from one sample sequenced in a study of T cell responses to AZD1222 COVID-19 vaccine (dated by TCRdb to about 2021). Library prep was done by the immunoSEQ multiplex PCR assay. TCRdb holds this immuneACCESS table with in-frame rearrangements only. Some clones are missing; in checked studies, unresolved V genes explain under half, and the rest has no known cause. This sample lists over 150,000 clones; 85% to 95% were detected once. The ten largest make up 10% of the sample. The label giving this sample's time point can be read as: baseline before first vaccination. This sample comprised peripheral blood, obtained on day 0 of AZD1222 vaccination. The receptors shown here come from an adult in good health.

This chain connects TRBV5-1 to TRBJ2-2, with D perhaps TRBD2 (5 bases). Trimming took off 5 bases at V and 7 bases at J, with 15 bases between the two ends. CDR1 and CDR2 (germline): SGHRS, YFSETQ. This CDR3 spans 14 amino acids. The CDR3 region has the DNA TGCGCCAGCAGGATGAGGGAACGGGGCGGGGAGCTGTTTTTT. Protein: CASRMRERGGELFF.

V usage is TRBV27 and J usage is TRBJ1-2, with TRBD1 matching over 9 bases. V lost 6 bases and J lost 7; bases outside the gene matches: 6. Per the germline V gene, CDR1 is MNHEY and CDR2 is SMNVEV (reference sequence). The CDR3 runs 13 residues. The CDR3 loop is CASSFTGGFGYTF. The DNA of the CDR3 is TGTGCCAGCAGCTTCACAGGGGGCTTTGGCTACACCTTC.

This clone was seen a single time. This chain links TRBV7-3 with TRBJ2-2; 9 bases are shared with TRBD1. The CDR3 length is 16 residues. Germline CDR1 is SGHTA and CDR2 is FQGTGA. Trimming took 5 bases from V and 7 from J; bases not matched to a gene: 11. This CDR3 is CASSPRPGTGFGELFF. CDR3 bases: TGTGCCAGCAGCCCCCGGCCCGGGACAGGGTTCGGGGAGCTGTTTTTT.

The gene calls are TRBV14 and TRBJ1-2; possible D gene TRBD1, 5 bases. CDR1 and CDR2 (germline): SGHDN, FVKESK. This CDR3 has 15 amino acids. V lost 0 bases and J 3 bases, leaving 11 bases between the germline ends. DNA of the CDR3: TGTGCCAGCAGCCAAGACCCCAGGGCCCACTATGGCTACACCTTC. It specifies CASSQDPRAHYGYTF.

The rearrangement links TRBV2 to TRBJ1-1, with TRBD1 identical over 7 bases. The CDR3 sequence is 14 residues long. The germline V gene has CDR1 SNHLY and CDR2 FYNNEI. The V segment lost 11 bases and the J segment 0 bases; nucleotides outside the gene matches: 9. For the CDR3, the DNA is TGTGCCGGAAAACTACAGGGGTTGAACACTGAAGCTTTCTTT. Amino acid sequence: CAGKLQGLNTEAFF.